This T cell receptor (beta chain) came from a study of T-cell memory formation after mild COVID-19. CDR3 length: 11 residues. Germline values: CDR1 SQVTM, CDR2 ANQGSEA. V lost 6 bases to trimming and J lost 3 bases, with 9 bases between them. MiXCR was run by TCRdb on the 5' RACE reads, yielding one entry per CDR3 protein. In the table there are a few hundred thousand distinct CDR3 sequences, 15% to 20% of which are singletons. The clonotype was recovered from a young man who had mild COVID-19 (a few samples of this study predate the infection). Cell type and time point are not known. This rearrangement joins TRBV29-1 to TRBJ2-7, with D possibly TRBD2 on 5 matching bases. The sequenced sample consisted of PBMCs or a T cell subset sorted from them (not recorded which). The CDR3 nucleotides read TGCAGCGTGAGGGCAGTCTACGAGCAGTACTTC. Its translation: CSVRAVYEQYF.